The sequence of this T cell receptor (beta chain) was determined in a study of blood T cells in healthy people across ages. General study results and limits: It was not possible, with unsorted PBMCs, to conclusively compare naive and antigen-experienced cells.

Combining a sample-barcoded 5' primer with a J-beta primer mix, a second PCR ran for roughly 6 to 12 cycles. All cDNA molecules were each tagged by a template-switch adaptor with 12 random nucleotides. One entry per CDR3 protein, called by TCRdb with MiXCR from the 5' RACE reads. The data show more than 1,400,000 distinct CDR3 sequences, 40% to 50% seen once. A note on this clonotype: Its antigen is unidentified.

This CDR3 is 16 amino acids long. V lost 4 bases and J lost 0, with 12 bases in between. Germline V CDR1 and CDR2: WNHNN, SYGVQD (reference sequence). The receptor's source is a woman in her late teens or twenties in good health. Sequences were obtained from blood. V and J are TRBV10-1 and TRBJ2-2; the D is unclear. CDR3 region: CASSVRRAPNTGELFF. Here the CDR3 DNA reads TGCGCCAGCAGTGTTCGAAGGGCCCCGAACACCGGGGAGCTGTTTTTT.